The 14 T cell receptor beta chains reported below all come from one sample, sequenced in a study of blood T cells in healthy people across ages. Next came a second PCR, run for about 6 to 12 cycles, which used a sample-barcoded 5' primer along with a J-beta primer mix. From the 5' RACE reads, TCRdb called clonotypes with MiXCR, one entry per CDR3 protein. The sample holds approximately 900,000 distinct CDR3 sequences, 45% to 50% seen once. The sequencing input was blood. All receptors derive from a man aged 25 to 40 in good health.

The J gene is TRBJ2-1, the V gene TRBV9; 9 bases are shared with TRBD2. The CDR3 runs 16 residues. V lost 3 bases, J lost 5 bases, and 9 bases stayed unmatched. Germline V gene sequence: CDR1 SGDLS, CDR2 YYNGEE. The DNA of the CDR3 is TGTGCCAGCAGCGCGGAAAGCGGGGGGCGACACAATGAGCAGTTCTTC. It specifies CASSAESGGRHNEQFF.

V usage is TRBV6-2 or TRBV6-3 and J usage is TRBJ2-1, with D uncertain. Trimming removed 2 bases from V and 4 bases from J, with 9 bases in between. The CDR3 is 14 residues long. Germline-derived CDR1 and CDR2 are MNHEY and SVGEGT. The CDR3 sequence is CASSYDRQYNEQFF. CDR3 bases: TGTGCCAGCAGTTACGATAGGCAGTACAATGAGCAGTTCTTC.

This clonotype was recorded only once. The V call is TRBV10-3, the J call TRBJ1-1, with TRBD1 matching 7 bases. V gave up 6 bases and J gave up 2 bases; unmatched junction bases: 6. Germline CDR1 reads ENHRY; CDR2 reads SYGVKD. The CDR3 consists of 14 residues. The chain's CDR3 is CAIRGQPGNTEAFF. Written as DNA, the CDR3 is TGTGCCATCAGGGGACAGCCCGGAAACACTGAAGCTTTCTTT.

The chain has TRBV5-1 and TRBJ2-3; 8 bases line up with TRBD2. Germline CDR1 and CDR2: SGHRS and YFSETQ. V lost 6 bases, J lost 4 bases, and 10 bases stayed unmatched. The CDR3 consists of 15 residues. The CDR3 sequence: CASKLRAGGADTQYF. In nucleotides, the CDR3 is TGCGCCAGCAAACTACGAGCCGGGGGGGCAGATACGCAGTATTTT.

CDR3 in amino acids: CASSLIEGQPQHF. For the CDR3, the DNA is TGTGCCAGCAGCTTAATAGAGGGGCAGCCCCAGCATTTT. The chain recombines TRBV7-9 with TRBJ1-5; the D gene is possibly TRBD1 (5 bases). Trimming took off 2 bases at V and 7 bases at J, with 9 bases between the two ends. This CDR3 has 13 residues. Looked up from germline, CDR1 is SEHNR and CDR2 is FQNEAQ (reference sequence). Using reference TRBV7-9 and TRBJ1-5 for the parts outside the CDR3, the full variable domain is DTGVSQNPRHKITKRGQNVTFRCDPISEHNRLYWYRQTLGQGPEFLTYFQNEAQLEKSRLLSDRFSAERPKGSFSTLEIQRTEQGDSAMYLCASSLIEGQPQHFGDGTRLSIL.

The V and J genes are TRBV5-5 and TRBJ2-1, with D unresolved. V lost 5 bases and J lost 12, with 24 bases in between. This CDR3 contains 15 residues. The germline V gene has CDR1 SGHKS and CDR2 YYEKEE (reference sequence). The CDR3 nucleotides read TGTGCCAGCAGAGACCAGCCTGGTGGCCCTACGGGGCAGTTCTTC. Translated, it gives CASRDQPGGPTGQFF. Looking up the rest from reference TRBV5-5 and TRBJ2-1 gives the full variable domain: DAGVTQSPTHLIKTRGQQVTLRCSPISGHKSVSWYQQVLGQGPQFIFQYYEKEERGRGNFPDRFSARQFPNYSSELNVNALLLGDSALYLCASRDQPGGPTGQFFGPGTRLTVL.

A few counts support this clonotype. The V and J genes are TRBV3-1 and TRBJ1-2; unclear D gene. V lost 4 bases to trimming and J lost 8 bases, with 14 bases between them. Germline V CDR1 and CDR2: LGHDT, YNNKEL (reference sequence). The CDR3 covers 13 residues. The CDR3 bases are TGTGCCAGCAGCCCGGGAAACCAAAGGGGCTACACCTTC. Its protein product is CASSPGNQRGYTF. The full variable domain, its missing parts supplied by reference TRBV3-1 and TRBJ1-2, is DTAVSQTPKYLVTQMGNDKSIKCEQNLGHDTMYWYKQDSKKFLKIMFSYNNKELIINETVPNRFSPKSPDKAHLNLHINSLELGDSAVYFCASSPGNQRGYTFGSGTRLTVV.

On this clonotype: A read error may explain this, as a much larger clone is one base away. The chain links TRBV27 to TRBJ2-1; 7 bases map to TRBD2. CDR3 length: 15 residues. From germline, CDR1 is MNHEY and CDR2 SMNVEV (reference sequence). The CDR3: CASSPAGLWSNKQFF. The CDR3 DNA follows: TGTGCCAGCAGCCCAGCGGGGTTATGGTCCAATAAGCAGTTCTTC.

This chain joins TRBV5-4 and TRBJ2-1; D is undetermined. The CDR3 length is 15 residues. Germline CDR1 SGHNT, CDR2 YYREEE (reference sequence). Trimming left V 0 bases short and J 4 bases short, with 11 bases between. The CDR3 sequence is CASSLDPSPYNEQFF. The CDR3 region has the DNA TGTGCCAGCAGCTTGGACCCCTCCCCTTACAATGAGCAGTTCTTC.

The chain employs TRBV6-1 and TRBJ1-5; no firm D call. The CDR3 covers 15 residues. Trimming took off 7 bases at V and 0 bases at J, with 13 bases between the two ends. Germline V gene sequence: CDR1 MNHNS, CDR2 SASEGT. CDR3 protein: CASTKKDDSNQPQHF. DNA for the CDR3: TGTGCCAGCACCAAAAAGGACGATAGCAATCAGCCCCAGCATTTT.

This chain uses TRBV3-1 with TRBJ2-1, with a weak D call TRBD2 (6 bases). The CDR3 covers 15 residues. V lost 5 bases to trimming and J lost 0 bases, with 11 bases between them. Germline V CDR1 and CDR2: LGHDT, YNNKEL (reference sequence). This CDR3 reads CASSAGLSSYNEQFF. The CDR3 region has the DNA TGTGCCAGCAGCGCGGGACTCAGCTCCTACAATGAGCAGTTCTTC.

The chain is built from TRBV9 and TRBJ1-1; a possible D gene is TRBD1 (6 bases). The germline CDR1 and CDR2 sequences are SGDLS and YYNGEE. This CDR3 is 15 amino acids long. Trimming took off 2 bases at V and 1 base at J, with 12 bases between the two ends. The CDR3 loop reads CASSVGHSGNTEAFF. In DNA form, the CDR3 reads TGTGCCAGCAGCGTGGGACACTCCGGGAACACTGAAGCTTTCTTT. Drawing the rest from reference TRBV9 and TRBJ1-1, the complete variable domain is DSGVTQTPKHLITATGQRVTLRCSPRSGDLSVYWYQQSLDQGLQFLIQYYNGEERAKGNILERFSAQQFPDLHSELNLSSLELGDSALYFCASSVGHSGNTEAFFGQGTRLTVV.

This chain uses TRBV6-5 with TRBJ2-5; TRBD1 matches 10 bases. The germline V gene encodes CDR1 MNHEY and CDR2 SVGAGI. CDR3 length: 16 amino acids. Trimming cost V 0 bases and J 5 bases; bases outside gene matches: 6. The CDR3 nucleotides are TGTGCCAGCAGTTACTCGAGACAGGGGGCGAAGGAGACCCAGTACTTC. This codes for CASSYSRQGAKETQYF.

This clonotype was found many times. This chain joins TRBV2 and TRBJ2-7; no clear D. The length of the CDR3 is 12 residues. Germline CDR1 reads SNHLY; CDR2 reads FYNNEI. V was clipped by 2 bases and J by 4 bases, with 6 bases between them. CDR3 protein: CASSELGYEQYF. In DNA, the CDR3 is TGTGCCAGCAGTGAACTCGGATACGAGCAGTACTTC.